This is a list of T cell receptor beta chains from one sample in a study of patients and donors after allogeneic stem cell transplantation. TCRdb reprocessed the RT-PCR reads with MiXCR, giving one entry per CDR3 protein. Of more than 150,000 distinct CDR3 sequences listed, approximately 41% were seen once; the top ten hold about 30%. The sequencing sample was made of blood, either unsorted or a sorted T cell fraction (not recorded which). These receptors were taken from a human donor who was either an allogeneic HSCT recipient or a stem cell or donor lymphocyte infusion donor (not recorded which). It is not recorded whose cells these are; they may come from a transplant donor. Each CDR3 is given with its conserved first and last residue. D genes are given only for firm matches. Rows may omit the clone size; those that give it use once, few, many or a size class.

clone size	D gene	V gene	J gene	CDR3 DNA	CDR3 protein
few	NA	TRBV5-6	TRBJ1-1	TGTGCCAGCAGCTTGGCCGGAGGAGGGGCTTTCTTT	CASSLAGGGAFF
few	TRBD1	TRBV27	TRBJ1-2	TGTGCCAGCAGGGATCGGGACAGGCCTAACTATGGCTACACCTTC	CASRDRDRPNYGYTF
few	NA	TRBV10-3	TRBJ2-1	TGTGCCATCACGCGGGAGCAGTTCTTC	CAITREQFF
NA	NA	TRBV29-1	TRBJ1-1	TGCAGCGTTCCCGAGCCGGAAGCTTTCTTT	CSVPEPEAFF
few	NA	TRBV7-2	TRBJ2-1	TGTGCCAGCAGCTTAAGGCTAGCGACTTACAATGAGCAGTTCTTC	CASSLRLATYNEQFF
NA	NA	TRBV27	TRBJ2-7	TGTGCCAGCAGTACTACGCACAGGAATAGAATGCACGAGCAGTACTTC	CASSTTHRNRMHEQYF
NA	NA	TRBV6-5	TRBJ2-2	TGTGCCAGCAGGAACACCCACTCCCGGAACACCGGGGAGCTGTTTTTT	CASRNTHSRNTGELFF
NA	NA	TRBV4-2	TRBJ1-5	TGTGCCAGCAGCCAAGCAAATCAGCCCCAGCATTTT	CASSQANQPQHF
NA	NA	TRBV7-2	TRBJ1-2	TGTGCCAGCCTCCCCGGGAGGAGACTTGAAAGCTACACCTTC	CASLPGRRLESYTF
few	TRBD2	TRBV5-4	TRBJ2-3	TGTGCCAGCAGCTTGGAGCGGGAGCTTACGCAGTATTTT	CASSLERELTQYF
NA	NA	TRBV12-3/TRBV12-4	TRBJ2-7	TGTGCCAGCAGTGCCGCCTACGAGCAGTACTTC	CASSAAYEQYF
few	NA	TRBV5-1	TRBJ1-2	TGCGCCAGCAGCGCCCAGACAGGCCCTTATGGCTACACCTTC	CASSAQTGPYGYTF
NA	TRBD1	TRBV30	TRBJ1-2	TGTGCCTGGAGCGGAACAGGGGGCGCGTTAAACTATGGCTACACCTTC	CAWSGTGGALNYGYTF
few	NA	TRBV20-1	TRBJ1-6	TGCAGTGCTGCTAGCCGGGACTTCAATTCACCCCTCCACTTT	CSAASRDFNSPLHF
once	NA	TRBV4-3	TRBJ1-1	TGCGCCAGCAGCCAAGACGGGACATTACAGGGGAACACTGAAGCTTTCTTT	CASSQDGTLQGNTEAFF
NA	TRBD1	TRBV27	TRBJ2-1	TGTGCCAGCAGTCTGGGACAGTTTGGCTCCTACAATGAGCAGTTCTTC	CASSLGQFGSYNEQFF
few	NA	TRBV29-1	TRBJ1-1	TGCAGCGTTGTTGGGGAGGACACTGAAGCTTTCTTT	CSVVGEDTEAFF
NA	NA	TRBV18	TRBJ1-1	TGTGCCAGCTCCCCAGACAGTTGGGGCACTGAAGCTTTCTTT	CASSPDSWGTEAFF
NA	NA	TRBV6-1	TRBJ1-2	TGTGCCAGCAGTGAAGTAGAGGACAGAAACTTC	CASSEVEDRNF
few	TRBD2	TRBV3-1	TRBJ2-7	TGTGCCAGCAGTCAGCGGGGCTATGAGCAGTACTTC	CASSQRGYEQYF
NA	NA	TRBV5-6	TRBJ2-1	TGTGCCAGCAGCTTAGGGGTACTAGCTTCGACGAATGAGCAGTTCTTC	CASSLGVLASTNEQFF
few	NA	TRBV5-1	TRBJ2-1	TGCGCCAGCAGCTCGGTAGCGGAGTGGGTGAGGAGTGAGCAGTTCTTC	CASSSVAEWVRSEQFF